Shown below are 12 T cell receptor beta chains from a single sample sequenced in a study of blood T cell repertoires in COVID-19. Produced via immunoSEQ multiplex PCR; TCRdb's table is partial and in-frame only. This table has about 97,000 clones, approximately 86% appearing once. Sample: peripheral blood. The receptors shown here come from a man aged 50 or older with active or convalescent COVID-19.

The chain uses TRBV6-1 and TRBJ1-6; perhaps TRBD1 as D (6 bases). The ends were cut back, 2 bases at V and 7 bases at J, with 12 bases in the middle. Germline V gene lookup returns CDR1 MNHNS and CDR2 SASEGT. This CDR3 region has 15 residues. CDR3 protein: CASSEKGGVNSPLHF. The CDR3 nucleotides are TGTGCCAGCAGTGAAAAGGGGGGGGTAAATTCACCCCTCCACTTT.

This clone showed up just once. The CDR3 is CASSQGGGAAGANVLTF. In nucleotides, the CDR3 is TGTGCCAGCAGCCAAGGAGGGGGGGCAGCTGGGGCCAACGTCCTGACTTTC. The chain employs TRBV3-1 (or the pseudogene TRBV3-2) and TRBJ2-6; D may be TRBD2 (7 bases). CDR1 LGHDT and CDR2 YNNKEL come from the germline V gene (reference sequence). The length of the CDR3 is 17 residues. Trimming left V 1 base short and J 2 bases short, with 12 bases between.

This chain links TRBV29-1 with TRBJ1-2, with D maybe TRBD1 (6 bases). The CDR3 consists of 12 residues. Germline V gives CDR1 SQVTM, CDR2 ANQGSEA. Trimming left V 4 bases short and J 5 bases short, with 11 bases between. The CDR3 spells CSVVEGGYGYTF. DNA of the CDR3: TGCAGCGTTGTAGAGGGGGGTTATGGCTACACCTTC.

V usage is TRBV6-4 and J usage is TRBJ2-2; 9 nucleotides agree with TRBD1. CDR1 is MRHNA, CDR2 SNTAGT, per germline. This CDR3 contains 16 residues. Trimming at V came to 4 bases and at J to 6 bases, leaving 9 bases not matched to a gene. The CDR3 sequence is CASSASGTGFAGELFF. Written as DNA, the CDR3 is TGTGCCAGCAGTGCGTCCGGGACAGGGTTTGCCGGGGAGCTGTTTTTT.

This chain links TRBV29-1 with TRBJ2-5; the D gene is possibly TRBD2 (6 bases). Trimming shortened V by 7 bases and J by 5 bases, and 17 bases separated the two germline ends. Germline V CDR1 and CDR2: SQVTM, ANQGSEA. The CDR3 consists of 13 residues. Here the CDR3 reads CSAGGLLGETQYF. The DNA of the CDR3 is TGCAGCGCTGGGGGACTGCTGGGGGAGACCCAGTACTTC.

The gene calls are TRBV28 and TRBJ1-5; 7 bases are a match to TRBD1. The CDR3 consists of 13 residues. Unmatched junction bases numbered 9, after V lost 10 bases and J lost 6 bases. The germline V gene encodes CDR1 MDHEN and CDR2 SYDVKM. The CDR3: CATSRGSFQPQHF. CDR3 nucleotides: TGTGCCACCTCCAGGGGGAGCTTTCAGCCCCAGCATTTT.

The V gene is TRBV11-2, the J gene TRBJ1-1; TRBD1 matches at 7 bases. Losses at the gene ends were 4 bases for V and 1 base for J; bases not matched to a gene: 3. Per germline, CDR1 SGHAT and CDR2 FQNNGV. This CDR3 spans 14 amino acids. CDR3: CASSSQGTNTEAFF. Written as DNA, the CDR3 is TGTGCCAGCAGCTCACAGGGGACGAACACTGAAGCTTTCTTT.

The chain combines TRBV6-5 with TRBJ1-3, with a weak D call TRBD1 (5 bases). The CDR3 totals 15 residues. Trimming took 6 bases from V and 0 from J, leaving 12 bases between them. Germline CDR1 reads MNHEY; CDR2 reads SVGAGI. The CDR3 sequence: CASRLGGTSGNTIYF. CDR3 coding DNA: TGTGCCAGCAGGTTGGGGGGAACCTCTGGAAACACCATATATTTT.

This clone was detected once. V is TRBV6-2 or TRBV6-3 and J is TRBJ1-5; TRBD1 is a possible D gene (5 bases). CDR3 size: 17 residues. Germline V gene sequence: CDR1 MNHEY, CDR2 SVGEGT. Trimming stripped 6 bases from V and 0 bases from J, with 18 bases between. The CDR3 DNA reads TGTGCCAGCAGCACCGGACACTACAAATATAGCAATCAGCCCCAGCATTTT. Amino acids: CASSTGHYKYSNQPQHF.

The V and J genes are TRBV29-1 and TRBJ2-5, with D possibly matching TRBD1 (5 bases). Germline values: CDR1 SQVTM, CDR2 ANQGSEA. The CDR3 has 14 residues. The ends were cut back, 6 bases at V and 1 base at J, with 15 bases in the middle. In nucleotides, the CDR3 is TGCAGCGTCCCCGACAGTAGACTCCAAGAGACCCAGTACTTC. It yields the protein CSVPDSRLQETQYF.

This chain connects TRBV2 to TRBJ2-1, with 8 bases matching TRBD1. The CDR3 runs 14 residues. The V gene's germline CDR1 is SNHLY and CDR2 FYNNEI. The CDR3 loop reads CGSLRDRTYNEQFF. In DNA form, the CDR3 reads TGTGGTTCACTCAGGGACAGGACCTACAATGAGCAGTTCTTC.

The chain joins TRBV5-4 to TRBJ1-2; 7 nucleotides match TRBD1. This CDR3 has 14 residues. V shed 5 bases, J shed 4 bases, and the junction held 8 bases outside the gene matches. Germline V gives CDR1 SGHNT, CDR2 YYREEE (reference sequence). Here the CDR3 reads CASRQGDSLYGYTF. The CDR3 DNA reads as TGTGCCAGCAGGCAGGGGGACAGTCTCTATGGCTACACCTTC.